Following are 2 T cell receptor beta chains from one sample sequenced in a study of blood T cells in healthy people across ages (dated by TCRdb to the mid-2010s). The library was generated by 5' RACE. The second PCR ran for about 6 to 12 cycles and used a J-beta primer mix along with a sample-barcoded 5' primer. TCRdb took the public reads, trimmed them with fastp at Q25, ran MiXCR for clone calling and kept in-frame beta chains. Each record represents a unique CDR3 protein, reported with the most common genes and DNA among its rows. In this sample the table shows some 1.8 million distinct CDR3 sequences, 35% to 50% of which occur a single time. Together, the top ten hold roughly 24% of the sample. Material: blood. The receptors stem from a human donor in good health.

Worth noting for this clonotype: The junction departs from germline at one end; a sequencing error may be responsible. V and J are TRBV29-1 and TRBJ2-2, with 10 bases fitting TRBD2. The length of the CDR3 is 14 residues. Germline assignment: CDR1 SQVTM and CDR2 ANQGSEA. The CDR3 protein is CSVLAGANTGERFF. CDR3 nucleotides: TGCAGCGTCCTAGCGGGGGCAAACACCGGGGAGCGGTTTTTT.

This clonotype has only a few counts. This chain links TRBV4-3 with TRBJ1-2, with TRBD1 as a possible D gene (6 bases). CDR3 length: 16 amino acids. Germline-derived CDR1 and CDR2 are LGHNA and YSLEER. The ends were cut back, 0 bases at V and 4 bases at J, with 15 bases in the middle. The CDR3 nucleotides read TGCGCCAGCAGCCAAGATCCGGACAGCAAACCCTATGGCTACACCTTC. Translating gives CASSQDPDSKPYGYTF.